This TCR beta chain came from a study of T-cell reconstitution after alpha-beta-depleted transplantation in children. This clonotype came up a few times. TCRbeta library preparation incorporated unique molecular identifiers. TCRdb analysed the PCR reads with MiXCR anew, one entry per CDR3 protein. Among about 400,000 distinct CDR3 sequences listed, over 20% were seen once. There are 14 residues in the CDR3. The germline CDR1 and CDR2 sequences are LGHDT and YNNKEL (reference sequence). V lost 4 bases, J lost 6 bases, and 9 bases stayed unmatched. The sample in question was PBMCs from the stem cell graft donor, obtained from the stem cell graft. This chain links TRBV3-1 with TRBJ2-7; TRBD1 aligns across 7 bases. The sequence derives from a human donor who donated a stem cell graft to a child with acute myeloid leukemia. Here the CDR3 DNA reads TGTGCCAGCAGCCTAGAGACAGGGTATTCCGAGCAGTACTTC. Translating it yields CASSLETGYSEQYF.